The 29 T cell receptor beta chains below were found in one sample sequenced in a study of shared clonotypes between healthy human individuals. The repertoire was sequenced with immunoSEQ multiplex PCR; TCRdb's copy has only in-frame clones and lacks some. The sample has 2,500,000 or so clones; about nine tenths are singletons. Sequenced sample: naive CD4+ T cells from PBMCs. Subset specified: CD45RA+ positively selected. The receptor source for this set is a man between 18 and 35 years old in good health. Some clones in this sample may be carry-over from other donors' samples.

The chain recombines TRBV11-2 with TRBJ2-7, with D tentatively TRBD1 or TRBD2 (6 bases each). V was clipped by 4 bases and J by 4 bases, with 23 bases between them. The CDR3 is made up of 17 amino acids. CDR1 is SGHAT, CDR2 FQNNGV, per germline. CDR3 in amino acids: CASSSSYRGRAVYEQYF. CDR3 in DNA: TGTGCCAGCAGCTCATCGTACCGGGGGCGCGCAGTTTACGAGCAGTACTTC.

CDR3 bases: TGTGCCAGCAGCCTAACCTACGGCCGCACAGATACGCAGTATTTT. This sequence encodes CASSLTYGRTDTQYF. J is TRBJ2-3 and V is TRBV9; no clear D. There are 15 residues in the CDR3. Per the germline V gene, CDR1 is SGDLS and CDR2 is YYNGEE. V lost 4 bases and J lost 1, with 13 bases in between.

For this clone: In the same sample, other DNA sequences code for this CDR3. The CDR3 is CSVGQGGQPQHF. The CDR3 bases are TGCAGCGTTGGACAGGGAGGTCAGCCCCAGCATTTT. V usage is TRBV29-1 and J usage is TRBJ1-5; TRBD1 matches at 7 bases. J lost 6 bases, V lost 4 bases, and 3 bases had no gene match. The CDR3 has 12 amino acids. The V gene's germline CDR1 is SQVTM and CDR2 ANQGSEA.

In this sample, this clone turned up once. This chain joins TRBV27 and TRBJ2-7; TRBD1 agrees at 11 bases. Germline assignment: CDR1 MNHEY and CDR2 SMNVEV (reference sequence). V trimming: 3 bases; J trimming: 1 base; junction bases outside the gene matches: 5. The CDR3 consists of 16 residues. The CDR3 DNA sequence: TGTGCCAGCAGTTTGGACAGGGGGCCAGAATCCTACGAGCAGTACTTC. This gives the protein CASSLDRGPESYEQYF.

V usage is TRBV5-6 and J usage is TRBJ2-7; TRBD1 or TRBD2 may be the D gene (5 bases each). The CDR3 length is 14 residues. Germline CDR1 reads SGHDT; CDR2 reads YYEEEE. V dropped 7 bases and J dropped 2 bases, with 16 bases sitting between them. Here the CDR3 reads CASRSFGATYEQYF. The CDR3 nucleotides read TGTGCCAGCCGCAGTTTCGGGGCGACCTACGAGCAGTACTTC.

The chain is built from TRBV14 and TRBJ2-2; possibly TRBD1 for D (6 bases). This CDR3 spans 12 amino acids. Trimming cost V 4 bases and J 8 bases, with 8 bases left between them. CDR1 is SGHDN and CDR2 is FVKESK in the germline V gene. The CDR3 loop is CASSRGQGELFF. The DNA for the CDR3 is TGTGCCAGCAGCCGCGGACAGGGGGAGCTGTTTTTT.

CDR3 amino acids: CASSYLGTGTYEQYF. The DNA of the CDR3 is TGTGCCAGCAGTTACTTAGGGACTGGTACCTACGAGCAGTACTTC. The chain uses TRBV6-5 and TRBJ2-5; a possible D gene is TRBD2 (6 bases). The DNA end lines up better with TRBJ2-7; the J call may be wrong. Germline-derived CDR1 and CDR2 are MNHEY and SVGAGI. The CDR3 is 15 amino acids.

The rearrangement links TRBV9 to TRBJ1-5, with a possible D match to TRBD1 (5 bases). V was pared by 1 base and J by 9 bases, with 20 bases between. Germline lookup yields CDR1 SGDLS and CDR2 YYNGEE. CDR3 length: 16 residues. CDR3 region: CASSVSPDSGIWPQHF. CDR3 DNA: TGTGCCAGCAGCGTATCCCCTGACAGCGGAATTTGGCCCCAGCATTTT.

The rearrangement links TRBV30 to TRBJ2-7, with a tentative D call TRBD1 (5 bases). The CDR3 extends over 13 amino acids. Trimming stripped 5 bases from V and 0 bases from J, with 11 bases between. Germline assignment: CDR1 GTSNPN and CDR2 SVGIG (reference sequence). CDR3 nucleotide sequence: TGTGCCTGGGGAACAGGCTTCTCCTACGAGCAGTACTTC. As protein: CAWGTGFSYEQYF.

The rearrangement uses TRBV28 and TRBJ1-1, with D possibly TRBD1 on 5 matching bases. CDR3 size: 12 residues. CDR1 and CDR2 from the germline V gene are MDHEN and SYDVKM. Trimming removed 4 bases at V and 14 bases at J, with 17 bases between. CDR3 protein: CASSSPRLGPFF. The DNA of the CDR3 is TGTGCCAGCAGTTCCCCCCGTTTGGGACCGTTCTTT.

This chain connects TRBV9 to TRBJ2-3; TRBD2 aligns across 8 bases. Losses at the gene ends were 0 bases for V and 0 bases for J; bases not matched to a gene: 3. In germline, CDR1 is SGDLS, CDR2 YYNGEE. This CDR3 region has 16 residues. Here the CDR3 reads CASSVGLAPSTDTQYF. The CDR3 nucleotides read TGTGCCAGCAGCGTAGGACTAGCGCCTAGCACAGATACGCAGTATTTT.

The J gene is TRBJ2-5, the V gene TRBV29-1; D assignment may be TRBD1 or TRBD2 (5 bases each). The end of the DNA aligns better with TRBJ2-7, so the J call may be wrong. The CDR3 is made up of 13 amino acids. CDR1 is SQVTM and CDR2 is ANQGSEA in the germline V gene. CDR3 loop: CSVLGTMGYEQYF. Here the CDR3 DNA reads TGCAGCGTTTTAGGGACGATGGGCTACGAGCAGTACTTC.

The J gene is TRBJ2-1, the V gene TRBV6-5; 7 bases line up with TRBD2. Germline values: CDR1 MNHEY, CDR2 SVGAGI. Germline trimming cut 5 bases from V and 16 bases from J; bases unmatched to any gene: 14. This CDR3 has 13 amino acids. The CDR3 sequence is CASSTQVGGRSFF. CDR3 bases: TGTGCCAGCAGTACCCAGGTGGGAGGGCGAAGTTTCTTC.

The chain has TRBV28 and TRBJ2-2, with 13 nucleotides matching TRBD2. With 5 bases clipped from V and 6 bases from J, the junction kept 9 bases outside the gene matches. The germline V gene encodes CDR1 MDHEN and CDR2 SYDVKM. CDR3 size: 17 residues. CDR3 DNA sequence: TGTGCCAGCAGTGCCCGAACTAGCGGGAGGGCCCCCGGGGAGCTGTTTTTT. This encodes CASSARTSGRAPGELFF.

Of note for this clone: The junction departs from the called germline gene at one end, perhaps through a read error. Other DNA variants within this sample encode the same CDR3. CDR3 DNA: TGTGCTTGGAGTCCCGGGACTAGCGGAAAAGAGACCCAGTACTTC. Protein product: CAWSPGTSGKETQYF. The chain employs TRBV30 and TRBJ2-5; 11 bases line up with TRBD2. Per germline, CDR1 GTSNPN and CDR2 SVGIG (reference sequence). The CDR3 extends over 15 amino acids.

This clone appeared once. In nucleotides, the CDR3 is TGTGCCAGCAGCTTAGACAGGGAGTACGGAAACACCATATATTTT. It specifies CASSLDREYGNTIYF. The J gene is TRBJ1-3, the V gene TRBV28; 7 bases match TRBD1. Germline assignment: CDR1 MDHEN and CDR2 SYDVKM. Trimming cost V 6 bases and J 4 bases; bases outside gene matches: 9. This CDR3 has 15 amino acids.

This clone has a single count. The chain employs TRBV7-9 and TRBJ2-5; 9 bases line up with TRBD1. J gave up 6 bases and V 2 bases, and 13 bases lay outside the gene matches. The CDR3 has 17 amino acids. Germline V gives CDR1 SEHNR, CDR2 FQNEAQ (reference sequence). The CDR3 DNA reads TGTGCCAGCAGCTTATATGGGGGTCCGGGACAGGGACAGACCCAGTACTTC. Translation: CASSLYGGPGQGQTQYF. The entire variable domain, with the rest obtained from reference TRBV7-9 and TRBJ2-5, is as follows: DTGVSQNPRHKITKRGQNVTFRCDPISEHNRLYWYRQTLGQGPEFLTYFQNEAQLEKSRLLSDRFSAERPKGSFSTLEIQRTEQGDSAMYLCASSLYGGPGQGQTQYFGPGTRLLVL.

CDR3 DNA sequence: TGCAGCGTTGCCACCCCCTGGGCTAGCGGGATTTGGGAAAACATTCAGTACTTC. This gives the protein CSVATPWASGIWENIQYF. V gene TRBV29-1 combines with J gene TRBJ2-4; TRBD2 matches 9 bases. The germline CDR1 and CDR2 sequences are SQVTM and ANQGSEA. This CDR3 spans 18 amino acids. V was clipped by 4 bases and J by 5 bases; unmatched bases: 18.

The rearrangement joins TRBV11-3 to TRBJ2-1, with 8 bases aligning to TRBD1. V was pared by 1 base and J by 0 bases, with 5 bases of the junction left unmatched. Germline V gene data show CDR1 as SGHNT and CDR2 as YENEEA. The length of the CDR3 is 17 residues. CDR3 loop: CASSLGSTGGSYNEQFF. The CDR3 nucleotides are TGTGCCAGCAGCTTAGGTTCAACAGGGGGCTCCTACAATGAGCAGTTCTTC.

The V gene is TRBV28, the J gene TRBJ2-5; tentatively, D is TRBD1 or TRBD2 (5 bases each). Germline assignment: CDR1 MDHEN and CDR2 SYDVKM. The CDR3 has 15 amino acids. V dropped 5 bases and J dropped 5 bases, with 18 bases sitting between them. The CDR3 loop is CASSISGTMGETQYF. DNA for the CDR3: TGTGCCAGCAGTATATCCGGGACGATGGGGGAGACCCAGTACTTC.

The chain recombines TRBV7-9 with TRBJ1-2, with a possible D match to TRBD1 (6 bases). V lost 1 base, J lost 7 bases, and 19 bases lay in between. Germline loops: CDR1 SEHNR, CDR2 FQNEAQ (reference sequence). The CDR3 covers 16 residues. CDR3 nucleotides: TGTGCCAGCAGCTTAGACCTGGACAGCCGAGCAGGTGGCTACACCTTC. It translates to CASSLDLDSRAGGYTF.

Worth noting for this clone: Other DNA sequences in this specimen translate into the identical CDR3. The chain recombines TRBV6-1 with TRBJ2-7, with TRBD1 identical over 9 bases. V lost 6 bases and J lost 3; bases outside the gene matches: 3. Germline lookup yields CDR1 MNHNS and CDR2 SASEGT. This CDR3 has 13 residues. In DNA form, the CDR3 reads TGTGCCAGCAGCGAGGACAGGGGCTACGAGCAGTACTTC. Translation: CASSEDRGYEQYF.

In DNA, the CDR3 is TGTGCCATCAGTGAGCAGAGGTTGAACACTGAAGCTTTCTTT. Its translation is CAISEQRLNTEAFF. The chain uses TRBV10-3 and TRBJ1-1, with unresolved D. CDR3 length equals 14 residues. Trimming took 2 bases from V and 0 from J, leaving 7 bases between them. CDR1 and CDR2 from the germline V gene are ENHRY and SYGVKD.

The chain employs TRBV28 and TRBJ2-7; tentatively, D is TRBD1 (6 bases). CDR1 is MDHEN, CDR2 SYDVKM, per germline. The CDR3 is 14 amino acids. V dropped 5 bases and J dropped 3 bases, with 14 bases sitting between them. The CDR3 reads CASSGLKGHYEQYF. CDR3 nucleotide sequence: TGTGCCAGCAGTGGACTGAAGGGACACTACGAGCAGTACTTC.

The genes are TRBV27 and TRBJ2-7, with D possibly TRBD2 on 6 matching bases. Trimming removed 2 bases at V and 1 base at J, with 12 bases between. The CDR3 sequence is 15 residues long. Per the germline V gene, CDR1 is MNHEY and CDR2 is SMNVEV (reference sequence). Here the CDR3 DNA reads TGTGCCAGCAGTTTAGTGGGAGGCCAATCCTACGAGCAGTACTTC. Residues: CASSLVGGQSYEQYF.

The rearrangement links TRBV7-8 to TRBJ1-3, with TRBD1 identical over 9 bases. CDR3 length: 15 amino acids. The ends lost 5 bases at V and 3 bases at J; junction bases unmatched: 5. Germline V gene data show CDR1 as SGHVS and CDR2 as FQNEAQ. In nucleotides, the CDR3 is TGTGCCAGCAGCCAGACAGGGGGATTTGGAAACACCATATATTTT. Its translation is CASSQTGGFGNTIYF.

This clone has just one count. The gene calls are TRBV4-1 and TRBJ2-6; D tentatively fits TRBD1 or TRBD2 (5 bases each). The CDR3 runs to 19 residues. The germline V gene encodes CDR1 MGHRA and CDR2 YSYEKL. Trimming took 3 bases from V and 0 from J, leaving 18 bases between them. This CDR3 is CASSQPRESTFSGANVLTF. DNA for the CDR3: TGCGCCAGCAGCCAGCCCAGGGAGTCAACTTTCTCTGGGGCCAACGTCCTGACTTTC.

This chain links TRBV11-3 with TRBJ2-2; 11 bases are a match to TRBD1. CDR3 length equals 17 residues. In germline, CDR1 is SGHNT, CDR2 YENEEA. J gave up 5 bases and V 5 bases, and 10 bases lay outside the gene matches. The CDR3 reads CASSDNLGTGGTGELFF. DNA for the CDR3: TGTGCCAGCAGCGACAACCTCGGGACAGGGGGAACCGGGGAGCTGTTTTTT.

The chain carries TRBV6-5 and TRBJ1-1; D gene uncertain. Germline V gives CDR1 MNHEY, CDR2 SVGAGI. Trimming cost V 0 bases and J 7 bases, with 9 bases left between them. The CDR3 is 13 residues long. The CDR3 nucleotides read TGTGCCAGCAGTTACTCGGCGACTAGTGAAGCTTTCTTT. Its translation: CASSYSATSEAFF.